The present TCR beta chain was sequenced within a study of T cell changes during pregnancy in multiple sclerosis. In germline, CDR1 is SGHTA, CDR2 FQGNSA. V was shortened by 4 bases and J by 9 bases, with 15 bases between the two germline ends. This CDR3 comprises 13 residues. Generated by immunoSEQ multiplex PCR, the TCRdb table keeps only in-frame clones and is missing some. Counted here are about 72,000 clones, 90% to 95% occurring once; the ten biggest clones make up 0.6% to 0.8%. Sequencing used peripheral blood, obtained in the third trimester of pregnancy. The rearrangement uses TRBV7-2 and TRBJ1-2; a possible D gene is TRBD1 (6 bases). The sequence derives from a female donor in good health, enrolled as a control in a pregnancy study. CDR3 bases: TGTGCCAGCAGCTCATCCCGGGACACAAGCTACACCTTC. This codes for CASSSSRDTSYTF.